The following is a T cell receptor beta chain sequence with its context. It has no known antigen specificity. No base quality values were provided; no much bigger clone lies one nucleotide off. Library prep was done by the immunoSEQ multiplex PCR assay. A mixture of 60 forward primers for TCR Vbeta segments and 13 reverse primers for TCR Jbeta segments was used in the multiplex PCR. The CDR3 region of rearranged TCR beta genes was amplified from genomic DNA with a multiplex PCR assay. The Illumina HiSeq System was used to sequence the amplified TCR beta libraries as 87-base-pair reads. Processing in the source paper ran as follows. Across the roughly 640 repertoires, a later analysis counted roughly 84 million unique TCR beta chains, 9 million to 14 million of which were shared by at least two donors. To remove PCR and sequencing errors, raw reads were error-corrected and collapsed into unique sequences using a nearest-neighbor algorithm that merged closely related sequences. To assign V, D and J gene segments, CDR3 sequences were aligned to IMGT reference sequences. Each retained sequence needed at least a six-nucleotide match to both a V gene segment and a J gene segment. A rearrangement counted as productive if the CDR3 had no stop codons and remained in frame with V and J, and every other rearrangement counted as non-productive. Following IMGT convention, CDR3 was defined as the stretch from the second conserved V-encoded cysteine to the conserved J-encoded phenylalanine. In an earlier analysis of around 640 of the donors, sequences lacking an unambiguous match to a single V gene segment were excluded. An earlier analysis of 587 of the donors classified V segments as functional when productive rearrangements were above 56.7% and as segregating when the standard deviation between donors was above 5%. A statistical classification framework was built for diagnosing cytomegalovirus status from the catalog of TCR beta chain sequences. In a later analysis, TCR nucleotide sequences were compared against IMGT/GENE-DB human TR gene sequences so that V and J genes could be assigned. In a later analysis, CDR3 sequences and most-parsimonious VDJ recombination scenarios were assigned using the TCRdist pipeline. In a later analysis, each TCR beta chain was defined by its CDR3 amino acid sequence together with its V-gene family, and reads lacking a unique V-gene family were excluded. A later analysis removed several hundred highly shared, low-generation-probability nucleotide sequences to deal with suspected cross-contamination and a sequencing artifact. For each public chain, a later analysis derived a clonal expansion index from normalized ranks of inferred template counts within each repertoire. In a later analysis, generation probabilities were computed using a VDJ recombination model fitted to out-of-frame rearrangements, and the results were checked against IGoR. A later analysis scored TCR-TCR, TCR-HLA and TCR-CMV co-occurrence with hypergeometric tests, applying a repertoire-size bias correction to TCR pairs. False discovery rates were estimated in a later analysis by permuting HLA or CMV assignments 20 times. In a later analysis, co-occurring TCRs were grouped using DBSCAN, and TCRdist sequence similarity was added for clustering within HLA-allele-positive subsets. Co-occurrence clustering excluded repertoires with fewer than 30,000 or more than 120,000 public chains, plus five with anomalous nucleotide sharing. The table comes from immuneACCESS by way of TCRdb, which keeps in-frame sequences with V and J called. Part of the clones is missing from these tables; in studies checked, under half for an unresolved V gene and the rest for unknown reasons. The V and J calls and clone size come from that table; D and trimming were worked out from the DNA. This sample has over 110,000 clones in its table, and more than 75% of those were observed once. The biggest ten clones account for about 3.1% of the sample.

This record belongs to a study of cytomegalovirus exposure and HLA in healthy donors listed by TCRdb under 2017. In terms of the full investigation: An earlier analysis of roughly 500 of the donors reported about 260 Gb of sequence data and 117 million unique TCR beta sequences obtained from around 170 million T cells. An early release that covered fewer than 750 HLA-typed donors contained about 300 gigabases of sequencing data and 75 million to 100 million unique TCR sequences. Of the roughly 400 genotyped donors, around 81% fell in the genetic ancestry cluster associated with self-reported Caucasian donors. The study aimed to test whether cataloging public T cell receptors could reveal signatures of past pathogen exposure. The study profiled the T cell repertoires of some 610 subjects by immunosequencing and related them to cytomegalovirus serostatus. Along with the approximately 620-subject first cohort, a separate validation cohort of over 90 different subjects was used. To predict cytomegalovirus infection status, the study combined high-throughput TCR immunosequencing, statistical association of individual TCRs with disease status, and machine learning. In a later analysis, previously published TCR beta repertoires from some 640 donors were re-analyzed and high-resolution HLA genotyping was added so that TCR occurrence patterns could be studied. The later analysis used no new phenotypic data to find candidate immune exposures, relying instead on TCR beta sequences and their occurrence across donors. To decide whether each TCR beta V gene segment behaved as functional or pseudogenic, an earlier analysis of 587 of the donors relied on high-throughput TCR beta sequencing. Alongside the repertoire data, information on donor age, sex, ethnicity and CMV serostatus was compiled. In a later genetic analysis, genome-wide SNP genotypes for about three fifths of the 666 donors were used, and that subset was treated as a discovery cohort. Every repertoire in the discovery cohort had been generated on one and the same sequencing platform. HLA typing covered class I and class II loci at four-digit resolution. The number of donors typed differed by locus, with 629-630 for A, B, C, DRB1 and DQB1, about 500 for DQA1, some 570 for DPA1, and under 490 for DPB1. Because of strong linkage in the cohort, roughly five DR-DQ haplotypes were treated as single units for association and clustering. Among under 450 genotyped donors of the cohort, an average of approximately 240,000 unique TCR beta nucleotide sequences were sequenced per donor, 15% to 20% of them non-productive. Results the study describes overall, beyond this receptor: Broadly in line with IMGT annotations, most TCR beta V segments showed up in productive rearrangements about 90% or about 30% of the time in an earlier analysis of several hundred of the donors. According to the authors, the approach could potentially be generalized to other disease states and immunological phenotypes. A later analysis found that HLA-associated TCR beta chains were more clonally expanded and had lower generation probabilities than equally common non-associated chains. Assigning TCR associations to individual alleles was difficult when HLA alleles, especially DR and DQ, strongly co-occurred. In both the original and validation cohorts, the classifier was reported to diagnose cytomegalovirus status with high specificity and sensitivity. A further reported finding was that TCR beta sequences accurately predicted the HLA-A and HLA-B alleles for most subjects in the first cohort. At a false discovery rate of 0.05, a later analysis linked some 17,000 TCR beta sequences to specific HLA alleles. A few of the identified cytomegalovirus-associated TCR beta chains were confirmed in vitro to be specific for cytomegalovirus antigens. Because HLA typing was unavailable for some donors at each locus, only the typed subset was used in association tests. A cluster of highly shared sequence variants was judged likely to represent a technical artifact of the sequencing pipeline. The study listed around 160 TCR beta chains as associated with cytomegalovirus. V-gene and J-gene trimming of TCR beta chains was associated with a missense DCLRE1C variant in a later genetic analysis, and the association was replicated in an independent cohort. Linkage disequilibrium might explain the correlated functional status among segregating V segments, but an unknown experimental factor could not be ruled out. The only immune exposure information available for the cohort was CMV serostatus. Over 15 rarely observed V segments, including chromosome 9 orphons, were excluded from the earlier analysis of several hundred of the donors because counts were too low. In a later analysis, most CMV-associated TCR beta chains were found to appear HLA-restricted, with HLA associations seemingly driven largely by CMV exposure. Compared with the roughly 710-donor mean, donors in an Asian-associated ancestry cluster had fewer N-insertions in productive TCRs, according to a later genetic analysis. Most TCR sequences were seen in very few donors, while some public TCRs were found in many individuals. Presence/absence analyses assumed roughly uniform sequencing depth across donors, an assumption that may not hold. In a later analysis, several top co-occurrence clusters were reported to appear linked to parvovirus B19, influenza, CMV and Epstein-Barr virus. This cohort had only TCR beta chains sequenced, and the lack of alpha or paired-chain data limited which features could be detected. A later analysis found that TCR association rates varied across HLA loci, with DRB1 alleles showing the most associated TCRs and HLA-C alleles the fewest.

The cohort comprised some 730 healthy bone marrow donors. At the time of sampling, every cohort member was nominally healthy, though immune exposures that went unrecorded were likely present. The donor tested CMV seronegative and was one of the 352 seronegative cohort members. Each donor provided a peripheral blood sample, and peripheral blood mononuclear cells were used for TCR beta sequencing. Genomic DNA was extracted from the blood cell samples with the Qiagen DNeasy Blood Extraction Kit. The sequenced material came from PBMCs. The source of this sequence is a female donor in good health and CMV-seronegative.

The bases read TGTGCCAGCAGCTTAGTCGGGACATCGAGAAACACCATATATTTT. It translates to CASSLVGTSRNTIYF. The chain employs TRBV11-2 and TRBJ1-3; the best D guess is TRBD1, with 6 bases matching. The CDR3 sequence holds 15 residues, the cysteine and phenylalanine included. Left in the record is the CDR3 DNA by itself, 45 bases read in frame from the first base. At the junction V is shortened by 1 base and J by 5 bases, with 12 bases in between. Via the germline V gene, CDR1 is SGHAT and CDR2 FQNNGV.